This note documents a single T cell receptor (beta chain) sequence. This record comes from a study of blood T cell repertoires in COVID-19. On the study more broadly: Samples representing acute and convalescent COVID-19 were sourced from the United States, Italy and Spain. From T cells, B-cell-depleted T cells, or PBMCs came the material, which was cDNA or gDNA.

In Seattle, patients joined the study during active infection and were tracked longitudinally. The table came from immunoSEQ multiplex PCR; TCRdb's copy has only in-frame clones and leaves some out. This sample yields 55,000 to 75,000 clones, of which around 81% are seen a single time; 9.6% belongs to the top ten. This clonotype originated in a man aged 80 or over with COVID-19, enrolled during active disease. The sequenced material came from peripheral blood.

CDR3 protein: CATSDSLGSNTEAFF. The CDR3 bases are TGTGCCACCAGTGATTCCCTCGGGTCCAACACTGAAGCTTTCTTT. This chain links TRBV24-1 with TRBJ1-1, with D uncertain. The CDR3 sequence is 15 residues long. In germline, CDR1 is KGHDR, CDR2 SFDVKD. V dropped 2 bases and J dropped 2 bases, with 11 bases sitting between them.